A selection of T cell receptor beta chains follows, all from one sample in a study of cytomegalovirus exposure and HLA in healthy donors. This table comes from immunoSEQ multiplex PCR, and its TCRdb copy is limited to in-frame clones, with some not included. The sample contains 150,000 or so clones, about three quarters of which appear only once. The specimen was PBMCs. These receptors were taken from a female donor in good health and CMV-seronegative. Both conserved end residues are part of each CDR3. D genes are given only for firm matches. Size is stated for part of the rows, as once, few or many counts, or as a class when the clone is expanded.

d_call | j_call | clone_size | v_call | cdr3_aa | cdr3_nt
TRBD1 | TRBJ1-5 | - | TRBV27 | CASSPGTGGNQPQHF | TGTGCCAGCAGTCCCGGGACAGGGGGAAATCAGCCCCAGCATTTT
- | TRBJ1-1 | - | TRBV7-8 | CASGLYSGGGTEAFF | TGTGCCAGCGGCTTATATTCGGGGGGAGGCACTGAAGCTTTCTTT
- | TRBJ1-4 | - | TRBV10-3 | CAISGLGGTSNEKLFF | TGTGCCATCAGTGGCCTGGGGGGGACCTCTAATGAAAAACTGTTTTTT
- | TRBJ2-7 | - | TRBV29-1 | CSVDSGETYEQYF | TGCAGCGTTGATTCTGGAGAAACCTACGAGCAGTACTTC
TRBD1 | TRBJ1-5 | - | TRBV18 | CASSPTGANNQPQHF | TGTGCCAGCTCACCGACAGGGGCTAACAATCAGCCCCAGCATTTT
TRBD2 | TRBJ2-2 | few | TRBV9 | CASSPEASGRANGELFF | TGTGCCAGCAGCCCTGAGGCTAGCGGGAGGGCGAACGGGGAGCTGTTTTTT
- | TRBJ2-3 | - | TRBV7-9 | CASSPSGSSTDTQYF | TGTGCCAGCAGCCCCTCAGGGTCTAGCACAGATACGCAGTATTTT
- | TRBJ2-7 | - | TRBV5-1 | CASSLGQRAYEQYF | TGCGCCAGCAGCTTAGGACAGAGGGCCTACGAGCAGTACTTC
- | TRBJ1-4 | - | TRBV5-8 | CASSLGRATNEKLFF | TGTGCCAGCAGCTTGGGCCGGGCAACTAATGAAAAACTGTTTTTT
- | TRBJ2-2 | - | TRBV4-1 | CASSPTGPTGELFF | TGCGCCAGCAGCCCTACAGGGCCCACCGGGGAGCTGTTTTTT
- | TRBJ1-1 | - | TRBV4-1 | CASSQGEGIFF | TGCGCCAGCAGCCAAGGGGAGGGGATTTTCTTT
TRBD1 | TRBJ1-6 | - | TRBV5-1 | CASSRDSQGAGSPLHF | TGCGCCAGCAGCCGGGACTCACAGGGGGCTGGTTCACCCCTCCACTTT
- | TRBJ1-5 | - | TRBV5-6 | CASSLRGGGNQPQHF | TGTGCCAGCAGCTTGCGGGGTGGAGGCAATCAGCCCCAGCATTTT
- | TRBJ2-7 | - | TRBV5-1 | CASSLGDSTYEQYF | TGCGCCAGCAGCTTGGGAGACAGTACCTACGAGCAGTACTTC
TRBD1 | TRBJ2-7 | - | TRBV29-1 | CSVEGLGQGTRYEQYF | TGCAGCGTTGAAGGCCTTGGACAGGGCACCCGGTACGAGCAGTACTTC
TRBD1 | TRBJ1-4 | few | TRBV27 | CASTGTGGEKLFF | TGTGCCAGCACGGGGACAGGGGGCGAAAAACTGTTTTTT
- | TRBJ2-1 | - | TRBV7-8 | CASSLTGQYNEQFF | TGTGCCAGCAGCCTCACAGGACAGTACAATGAGCAGTTCTTC
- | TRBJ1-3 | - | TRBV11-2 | CASSLVSEVYSGNTIYF | TGTGCCAGCAGCTTAGTGAGTGAGGTCTACTCTGGAAACACCATATATTTT
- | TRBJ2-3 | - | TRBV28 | CASSLSAALSTDTQYF | TGTGCCAGCAGTTTATCTGCGGCGTTAAGCACAGATACGCAGTATTTT
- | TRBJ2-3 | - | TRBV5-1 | CASSLAASGVDTQYF | TGCGCCAGCAGCTTGGCGGCTTCAGGGGTTGATACGCAGTATTTT